Following are 5 T cell receptor beta chains from one sample sequenced in a study of PD-L1 blockade in urothelial cancer. The time point is: peripheral blood 6 weeks after treatment start. TCRdb keeps only in-frame clones here, not all; method: immunoSEQ multiplex PCR. The table includes more than 95,000 clones, around 89% detected once. The material was PBMCs, obtained around atezolizumab (anti-PD-L1) treatment. These receptors were obtained from a man in his 60s with urothelial cancer.

This chain uses TRBV6-1 with TRBJ2-1, with D perhaps matching TRBD1 (7 bases). With 5 bases removed from V and 8 bases from J, the gap between germline ends came to 19 bases. CDR1 and CDR2 (germline): MNHNS, SASEGT. The CDR3 has 15 residues. This CDR3 is CASSRVGGGQDEQFF. Written as DNA, the CDR3 is TGTGCCAGCAGTAGGGTGGGGGGAGGACAGGATGAGCAGTTCTTC.

The chain links TRBV11-2 to TRBJ2-5, with 8 nucleotides matching TRBD2. This CDR3 is 17 amino acids long. Per the germline V gene, CDR1 is SGHAT and CDR2 is FQNNGV. J was trimmed by 0 bases and V by 5 bases; bases with no gene match: 11. The CDR3 sequence is CASSPWGSGGYQETQYF. The CDR3 DNA follows: TGTGCCAGCAGCCCTTGGGGCAGCGGGGGTTACCAAGAGACCCAGTACTTC.

The chain couples TRBV5-1 to TRBJ1-5; tentatively, D is TRBD1 (5 bases). V lost 4 bases to trimming and J lost 2 bases, with 10 bases between them. Germline CDR1 is SGHRS and CDR2 is YFSETQ. The CDR3 spans 14 residues. The CDR3 spells CASSLGRGNQPQHF. The CDR3 DNA follows: TGCGCCAGCAGCCTGGGACGGGGCAATCAGCCCCAGCATTTT.

The chain links TRBV2 to TRBJ2-5; 9 bases are a match to TRBD1. The CDR3 covers 15 residues. The V gene's germline CDR1 is SNHLY and CDR2 FYNNEI. J gave up 4 bases and V 4 bases, and 7 bases lay outside the gene matches. The CDR3 coding sequence is TGTGCCAGCAGTGGACCGGGACAGGGCGGAGAGACCCAGTACTTC. Translation: CASSGPGQGGETQYF.

CDR3 bases: TGTGCCAGCAGCGTAGACGGGAACGACCGCACAGATACGCAGTATTTT. This translates into CASSVDGNDRTDTQYF. The genes are TRBV9 and TRBJ2-3, with D possibly being TRBD2 (5 bases). The CDR3 consists of 16 residues. V lost 0 bases and J 1 base, leaving 12 bases between the germline ends. Germline CDR1 reads SGDLS; CDR2 reads YYNGEE.